These 4 T cell receptor beta chains originate from one sample sequenced in a study of blood T cell repertoires in COVID-19. Assay: immunoSEQ multiplex PCR; the TCRdb copy retains only in-frame clones and omits some. The top ten hold less than 3.5% of the sample, which has some 300,000 clones, approximately 89% seen once. The material sequenced was PBMCs or T cells enriched from blood (not recorded which). The receptors shown here come from a woman between 45 and 65 years old who had been exposed to COVID-19.

The chain couples TRBV19 to TRBJ2-3, with TRBD1 matching over 7 bases. The CDR3 spans 15 residues. V lost 6 bases and J lost 0; bases outside the gene matches: 6. CDR1 is LNHDA and CDR2 is SQIVND in the germline V gene (reference sequence). CDR3 sequence reads: CASSQRTGSTDTQYF. CDR3 DNA sequence: TGTGCCAGTAGCCAGAGGACAGGTAGCACAGATACGCAGTATTTT.

This chain joins TRBV21-1 and TRBJ2-1; the table's TRBD1 call for D was not verified on the DNA. TRBV21-1 is designated a pseudogene. This CDR3 has 18 amino acids. The DNA for the CDR3 is TGTGCCAGCAGCAAATCTCTGGAGTCGGGACAGGGTTACAATGAGCAGTTCTTC. Amino acid sequence: CASSKSLESGQGYNEQFF.

This sequence joins TRBV28 and TRBJ1-2, with no clear D. CDR3 size: 13 residues. Germline CDR1 and CDR2: MDHEN and SYDVKM. V dropped 8 bases and J dropped 4 bases, with 14 bases sitting between them. This CDR3 is CASRGWDTYGYTF. The CDR3 DNA reads as TGTGCCAGCCGAGGGTGGGATACCTATGGCTACACCTTC.

The gene calls are TRBV28 and TRBJ2-7; D remains unclear. V lost 4 bases and J 0 bases, leaving 16 bases between the germline ends. Per germline, CDR1 MDHEN and CDR2 SYDVKM. The CDR3 extends over 16 amino acids. CDR3 region: CASSSITAQNSYEQYF. The CDR3 DNA follows: TGTGCCAGCAGTTCTATTACAGCTCAGAACTCCTACGAGCAGTACTTC.